The clone carrying this TCR beta chain occurred once. V was clipped by 6 bases and J by 7 bases, with 15 bases between them. The CDR3 extends over 14 amino acids. Germline loops: CDR1 SEHNR, CDR2 FQNEAQ (reference sequence). A v3.0 immunoSEQ assay was performed at survey level. This table comes from immunoSEQ multiplex PCR, and its TCRdb copy is limited to in-frame clones, with some not included. The table has some 18,000 clones, 65% to 85% seen once. This record belongs to a study of long-term antiretroviral therapy in people with HIV. This TCR derives from a woman under 30 with HIV. V and J are TRBV7-9 and TRBJ1-4, with D possibly TRBD1 on 5 matching bases. The sample was unsorted PBMCs, taken 0.6 years after starting antiretroviral therapy. CDR3 loop: CASRLPGTAEKLFF. The CDR3 DNA reads TGTGCCAGCAGGTTACCTGGGACGGCTGAAAAACTGTTTTTT.